Presented here are 9 T cell receptor beta chains from one specimen sequenced in a study of T cells in Graves' hyperthyroidism and ophthalmopathy. TCR beta CDR3 regions were amplified from RNA transcripts. The HTBI primer set was used in a first-round RT-PCR of the TCR CDR3. TCRdb called the multiplex PCR reads again in MiXCR, with one record for every CDR3 protein. The sample yields approximately 46,000 distinct CDR3 sequences, about half seen once. The sequencing sample was made of peripheral blood or thyroid tissue (not recorded which). The receptors derive from a woman between 45 and 60 years old with Graves' hyperthyroidism.

Points on this clonotype: A much larger clone is a single base away; this may be a read error. V gene TRBV10-2 combines with J gene TRBJ2-3, with TRBD2 matching 9 bases. The CDR3 totals 15 residues. Germline V gene lookup returns CDR1 WSHSY and CDR2 SAAADI. The CDR3 is CASSHGLASTGTQYF. The CDR3 DNA sequence: TGCGCCAGCAGCCACGGACTAGCGTCCACAGGTACGCAGTATTTT.

CDR3 region: CSAEGLAGTGELFF. Here the CDR3 DNA reads TGCAGTGCAGAGGGACTAGCTGGAACCGGGGAGCTGTTTTTT. The J gene is TRBJ2-2, the V gene TRBV20-1; TRBD2 agrees at 9 bases. The CDR3 is 14 amino acids. V gave up 6 bases and J gave up 5 bases; unmatched junction bases: 7. Germline CDR1 reads DFQATT; CDR2 reads SNEGSKA (reference sequence).

The chain carries TRBV2 and TRBJ2-7; 8 nucleotides align to TRBD1. The CDR3 sequence is 14 residues long. Germline CDR1 SNHLY, CDR2 FYNNEI. With V trimmed by 4 bases and J by 6 bases, 8 bases remained unmatched. The CDR3 DNA reads TGTGCCAGCAGTGCTGTGGACAGGGCCGGCGAGCAGTACTTC. This sequence encodes CASSAVDRAGEQYF.

The chain recombines TRBV11-2 with TRBJ1-2; the match to TRBD1 covers 7 bases. The CDR3 contains 15 residues. V gave up 0 bases and J gave up 4 bases; unmatched junction bases: 5. Germline CDR1 reads SGHAT; CDR2 reads FQNNGV. The CDR3 is CASSLDYRGLYGYTF. The CDR3, as DNA: TGTGCCAGCAGCTTAGACTACAGGGGCCTCTATGGCTACACCTTC.

On this clonotype: The missing conserved phenylalanine or tryptophan at the end of this CDR3 makes a read error likely. The chain couples TRBV7-6 to TRBJ2-7; 9 bases are shared with TRBD1. CDR3 length equals 16 residues. Germline V gives CDR1 SGHVS, CDR2 FNYEAQ. J lost 5 bases, V lost 5 bases, and 13 bases had no gene match. This CDR3 reads CASSLTGTGHLDEQYY. CDR3 DNA: TGTGCCAGCAGCCTCACCGGGACAGGGCATCTCGACGAGCAGTACTAC.

For this clonotype: One junction end disagrees with the germline gene, perhaps due to a read error. This chain links TRBV14 with TRBJ2-7; D is unclear. This CDR3 has 15 amino acids. Germline V CDR1 and CDR2: SGHDN, FVKESK. CDR3 in DNA: TGTGCCAGCAGCCAGGCTTCTGGCCTGTCTGACGATCAGTACTTC. The encoded protein is CASSQASGLSDDQYF.

This clonotype turned up a few times. This rearrangement joins TRBV7-8 to TRBJ2-7; D is perhaps TRBD2 (6 bases). This CDR3 region has 16 residues. V dropped 4 bases and J dropped 0 bases, with 16 bases sitting between them. Germline V lookup: CDR1 SGHVS, CDR2 FQNEAQ. CDR3 bases: TGTGCCAGCAGCTCCCCCGGGGCGGGGAGCTCCTACGAGCAGTACTTC. Protein: CASSSPGAGSSYEQYF.

This clonotype was picked up many times. This chain links TRBV7-2 with TRBJ2-2; 7 bases are shared with TRBD1. The trim removed 7 bases at V and 0 bases at J, leaving 8 bases unmatched. CDR1 is SGHTA and CDR2 is FQGNSA in the germline V gene. The CDR3 has 16 residues. CDR3 in amino acids: CASKPPGTANTGELFF. The CDR3 coding sequence is TGTGCCAGCAAACCCCCCGGGACAGCGAACACCGGGGAGCTGTTTTTT. The full variable domain, its missing parts supplied by reference TRBV7-2 and TRBJ2-2, is GAGVSQSPSNKVTEKGKDVELRCDPISGHTALYWYRQSLGQGLEFLIYFQGNSAPDKSGLPSDRFSAERTGGSVSTLTIQRTQQEDSAVYLCASKPPGTANTGELFFGEGSRLTVL.

The chain combines TRBV14 with TRBJ2-1; D is undetermined. This CDR3 is built from 11 residues. Germline V gives CDR1 SGHDN, CDR2 FVKESK. Trimming removed 5 bases from V and 11 bases from J, with 10 bases in between. CDR3 in DNA: TGTGCCAGCAGCGACTCAACCCAGCAGTTCTTC. This codes for CASSDSTQQFF.